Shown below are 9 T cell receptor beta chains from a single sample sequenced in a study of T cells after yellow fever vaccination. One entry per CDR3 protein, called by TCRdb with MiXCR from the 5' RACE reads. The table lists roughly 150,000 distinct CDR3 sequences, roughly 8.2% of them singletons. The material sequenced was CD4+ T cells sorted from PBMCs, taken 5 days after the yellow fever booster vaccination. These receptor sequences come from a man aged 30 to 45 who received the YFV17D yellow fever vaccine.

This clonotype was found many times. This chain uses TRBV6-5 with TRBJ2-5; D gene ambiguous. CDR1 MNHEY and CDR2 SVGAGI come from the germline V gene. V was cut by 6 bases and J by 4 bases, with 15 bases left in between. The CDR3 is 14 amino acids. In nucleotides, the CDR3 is TGTGCCAGCAGCTTCCTCATTGGGCGAGAGACCCAGTACTTC. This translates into CASSFLIGRETQYF.

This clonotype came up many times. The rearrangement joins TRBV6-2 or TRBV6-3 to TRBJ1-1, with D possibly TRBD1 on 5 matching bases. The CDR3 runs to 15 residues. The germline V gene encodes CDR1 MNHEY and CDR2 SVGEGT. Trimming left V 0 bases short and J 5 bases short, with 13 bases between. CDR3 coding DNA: TGTGCCAGCAGTTACTCGATGGCGGGGGGTACTGAAGCTTTCTTT. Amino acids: CASSYSMAGGTEAFF.

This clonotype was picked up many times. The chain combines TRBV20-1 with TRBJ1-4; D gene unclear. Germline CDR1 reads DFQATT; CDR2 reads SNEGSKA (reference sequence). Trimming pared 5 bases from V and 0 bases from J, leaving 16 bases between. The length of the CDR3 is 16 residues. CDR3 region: CSAPLSPPSTNEKLFF. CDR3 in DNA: TGCAGTGCTCCTTTGTCGCCCCCGTCAACTAATGAAAAACTGTTTTTT.

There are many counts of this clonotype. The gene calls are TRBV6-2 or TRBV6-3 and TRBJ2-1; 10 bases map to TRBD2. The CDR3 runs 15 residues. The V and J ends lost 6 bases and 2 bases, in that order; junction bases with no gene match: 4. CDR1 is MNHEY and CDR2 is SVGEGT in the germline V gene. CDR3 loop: CASRPTSGTYNEQFF. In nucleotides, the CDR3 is TGTGCCAGCAGACCTACTAGCGGGACCTACAATGAGCAGTTCTTC.

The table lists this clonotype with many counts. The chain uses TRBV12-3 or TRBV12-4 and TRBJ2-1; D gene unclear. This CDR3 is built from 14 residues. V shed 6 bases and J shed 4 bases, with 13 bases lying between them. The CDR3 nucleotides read TGTGCCAGCAGGGAGCCCCGGGCATACAATGAGCAGTTCTTC. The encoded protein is CASREPRAYNEQFF.

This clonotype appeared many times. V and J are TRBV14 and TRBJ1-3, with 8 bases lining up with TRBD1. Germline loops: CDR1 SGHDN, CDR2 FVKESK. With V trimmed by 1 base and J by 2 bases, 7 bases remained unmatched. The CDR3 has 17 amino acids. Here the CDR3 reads CASSQATGQVPGNTIYF. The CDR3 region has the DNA TGTGCCAGCAGCCAAGCAACGGGACAGGTCCCTGGAAACACCATATATTTT.

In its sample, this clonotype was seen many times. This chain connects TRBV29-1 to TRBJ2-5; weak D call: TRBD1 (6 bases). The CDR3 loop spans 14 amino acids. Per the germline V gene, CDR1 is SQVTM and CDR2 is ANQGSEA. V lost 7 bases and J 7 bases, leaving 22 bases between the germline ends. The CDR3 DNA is TGCAGCGCCATAGACAGGCGGGTTTCTGGGACCCAGTACTTC. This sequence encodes CSAIDRRVSGTQYF.

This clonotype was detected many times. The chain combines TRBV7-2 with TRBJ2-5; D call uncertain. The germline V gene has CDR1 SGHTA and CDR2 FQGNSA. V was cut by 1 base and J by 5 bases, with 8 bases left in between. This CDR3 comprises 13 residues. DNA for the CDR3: TGTGCCAGCAGCTTAGGTCGTATCGAGACCCAGTACTTC. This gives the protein CASSLGRIETQYF.

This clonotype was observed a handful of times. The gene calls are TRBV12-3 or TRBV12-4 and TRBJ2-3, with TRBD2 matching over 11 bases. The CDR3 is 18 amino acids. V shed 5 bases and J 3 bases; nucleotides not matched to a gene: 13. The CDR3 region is CASSPSSGRMGGTDTQYF. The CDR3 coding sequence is TGTGCCAGCAGTCCCTCTAGCGGGAGGATGGGAGGAACAGATACGCAGTATTTT.